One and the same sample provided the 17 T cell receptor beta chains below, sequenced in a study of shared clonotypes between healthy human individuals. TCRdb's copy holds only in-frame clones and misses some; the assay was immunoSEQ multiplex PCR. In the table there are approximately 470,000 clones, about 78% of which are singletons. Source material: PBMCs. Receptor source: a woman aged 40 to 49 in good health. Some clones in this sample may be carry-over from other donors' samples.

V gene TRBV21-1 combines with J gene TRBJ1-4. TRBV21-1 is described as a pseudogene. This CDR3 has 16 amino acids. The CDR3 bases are TGTGCCAGCAGCAGGCGGCCCCAGGAAGGGTTAGAAAAACTGTTTTTT. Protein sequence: CASSRRPQEGLEKLFF.

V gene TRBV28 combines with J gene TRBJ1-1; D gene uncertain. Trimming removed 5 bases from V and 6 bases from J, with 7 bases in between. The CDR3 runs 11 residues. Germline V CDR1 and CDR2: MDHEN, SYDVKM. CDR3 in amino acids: CASSREAEAFF. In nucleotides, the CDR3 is TGTGCCAGCAGTCGTGAGGCTGAAGCTTTCTTT.

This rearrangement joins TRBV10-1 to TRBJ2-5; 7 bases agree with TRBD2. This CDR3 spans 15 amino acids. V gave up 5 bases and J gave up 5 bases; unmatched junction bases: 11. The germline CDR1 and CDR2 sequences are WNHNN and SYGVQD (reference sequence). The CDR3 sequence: CASSPGTAGGETQYF. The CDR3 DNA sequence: TGCGCCAGCAGTCCTGGGACCGCCGGGGGGGAGACCCAGTACTTC.

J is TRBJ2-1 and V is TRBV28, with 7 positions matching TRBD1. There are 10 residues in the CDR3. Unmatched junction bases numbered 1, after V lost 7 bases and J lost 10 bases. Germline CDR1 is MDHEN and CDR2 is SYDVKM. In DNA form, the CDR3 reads TGTGCCAGCAAGGACAGGGAGCAGTTCTTC. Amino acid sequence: CASKDREQFF.

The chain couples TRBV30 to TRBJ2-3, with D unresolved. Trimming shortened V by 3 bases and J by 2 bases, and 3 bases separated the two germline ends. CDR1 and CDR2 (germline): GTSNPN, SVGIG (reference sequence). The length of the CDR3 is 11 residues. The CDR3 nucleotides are TGTGCCTGGAGGGACACAGATACGCAGTATTTT. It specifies CAWRDTDTQYF.

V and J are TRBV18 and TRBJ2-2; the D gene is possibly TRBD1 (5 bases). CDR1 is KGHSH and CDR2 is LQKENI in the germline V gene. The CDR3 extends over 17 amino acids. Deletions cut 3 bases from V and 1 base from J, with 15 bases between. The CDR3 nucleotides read TGTGCCAGCTCACCTCTACAGGATGCTAGGAACACCGGGGAGCTGTTTTTT. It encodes CASSPLQDARNTGELFF.

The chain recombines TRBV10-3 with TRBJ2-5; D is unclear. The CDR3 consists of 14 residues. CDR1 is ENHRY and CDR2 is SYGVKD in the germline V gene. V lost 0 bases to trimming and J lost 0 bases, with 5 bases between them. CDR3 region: CAISESGYQETQYF. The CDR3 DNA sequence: TGTGCCATCAGTGAGTCAGGGTACCAAGAGACCCAGTACTTC.

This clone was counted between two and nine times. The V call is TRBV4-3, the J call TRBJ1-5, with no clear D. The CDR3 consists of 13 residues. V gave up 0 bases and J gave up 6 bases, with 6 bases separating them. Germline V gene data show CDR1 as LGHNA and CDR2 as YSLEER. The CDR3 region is CASSQDWSQPQHF. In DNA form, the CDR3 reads TGCGCCAGCAGCCAAGATTGGAGTCAGCCCCAGCATTTT.

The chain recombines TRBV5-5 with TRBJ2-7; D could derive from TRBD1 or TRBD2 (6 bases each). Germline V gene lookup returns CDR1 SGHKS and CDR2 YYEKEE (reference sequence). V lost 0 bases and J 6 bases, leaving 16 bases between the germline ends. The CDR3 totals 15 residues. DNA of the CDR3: TGTGCCAGCAGCTTGGCTCCGGGGGCGCGTTCCGAGCAGTACTTC. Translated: CASSLAPGARSEQYF.

CDR3 sequence: CASSTLSGGETNEQFF. CDR3 sequence (DNA): TGTGCCAGCAGCACCCTTAGCGGGGGGGAAACCAATGAGCAGTTCTTC. V gene TRBV7-6 combines with J gene TRBJ2-1, with TRBD2 matching over 11 bases. CDR1 and CDR2 from the germline V gene are SGHVS and FNYEAQ. After removal of 5 bases from V and 6 bases from J, the junction contained 9 bases not matched to a gene. CDR3 length equals 16 residues. Full variable domain (outside the CDR3, taken from reference TRBV7-6 and TRBJ2-1): GAGVSQSPRYKVTKRGQDVALRCDPISGHVSLYWYRQALGQGPEFLTYFNYEAQQDKSGLPNDRFSAERPEGSISTLTIQRTEQRDSAMYRCASSTLSGGETNEQFFGPGTRLTVL.

For the CDR3, the DNA is TGTGCCAGTAGTTCACAGCCCATGAACACTGAAGCTTTCTTT. It specifies CASSSQPMNTEAFF. The V and J genes are TRBV19 and TRBJ1-1; D uncertain. CDR1 is LNHDA, CDR2 SQIVND, per germline (reference sequence). This CDR3 has 14 residues. Trimming stripped 5 bases from V and 0 bases from J, with 10 bases between.

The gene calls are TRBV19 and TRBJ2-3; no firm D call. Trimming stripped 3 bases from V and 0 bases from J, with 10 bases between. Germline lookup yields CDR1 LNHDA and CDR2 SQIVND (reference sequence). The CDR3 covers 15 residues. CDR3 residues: CASSIAPSSTDTQYF. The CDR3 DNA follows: TGTGCCAGTAGTATTGCCCCCTCTAGCACAGATACGCAGTATTTT. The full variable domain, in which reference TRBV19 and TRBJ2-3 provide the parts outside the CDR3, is DGGITQSPKYLFRKEGQNVTLSCEQNLNHDAMYWYRQDPGQGLRLIYYSQIVNDFQKGDIAEGYSVSREKKESFPLTVTSAQKNPTAFYLCASSIAPSSTDTQYFGPGTRLTVL.

The CDR3 protein is CASSVVGQGVGGTDTQYF. The CDR3 DNA follows: TGTGCCAGCAGCGTAGTGGGGCAGGGGGTTGGCGGCACAGATACGCAGTATTTT. The chain is built from TRBV9 and TRBJ2-3; 7 nucleotides match TRBD1. Unmatched junction bases numbered 11, after V lost 0 bases and J lost 1 base. The germline gives CDR1 SGDLS, CDR2 YYNGEE. This CDR3 is 18 amino acids long.

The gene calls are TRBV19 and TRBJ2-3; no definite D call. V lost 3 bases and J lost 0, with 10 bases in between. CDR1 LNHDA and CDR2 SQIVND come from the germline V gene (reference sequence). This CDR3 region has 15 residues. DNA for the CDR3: TGTGCCAGTAGTATCGGCCCGATTAGCACAGATACGCAGTATTTT. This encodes CASSIGPISTDTQYF. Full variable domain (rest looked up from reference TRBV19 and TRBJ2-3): DGGITQSPKYLFRKEGQNVTLSCEQNLNHDAMYWYRQDPGQGLRLIYYSQIVNDFQKGDIAEGYSVSREKKESFPLTVTSAQKNPTAFYLCASSIGPISTDTQYFGPGTRLTVL.

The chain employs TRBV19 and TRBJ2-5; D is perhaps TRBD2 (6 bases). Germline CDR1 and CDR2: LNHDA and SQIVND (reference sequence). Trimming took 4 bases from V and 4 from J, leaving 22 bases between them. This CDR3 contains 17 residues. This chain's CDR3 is CASSSGTGTGLGETQYF. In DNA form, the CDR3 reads TGTGCCAGTAGTAGCGGGACCGGGACGGGCTTGGGAGAGACCCAGTACTTC.

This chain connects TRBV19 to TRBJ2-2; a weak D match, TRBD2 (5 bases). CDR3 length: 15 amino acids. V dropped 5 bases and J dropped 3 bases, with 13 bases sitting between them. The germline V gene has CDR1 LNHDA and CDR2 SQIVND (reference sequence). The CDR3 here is CASSVGGGYTGELFF. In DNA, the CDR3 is TGTGCCAGTAGTGTTGGCGGAGGATACACCGGGGAGCTGTTTTTT.

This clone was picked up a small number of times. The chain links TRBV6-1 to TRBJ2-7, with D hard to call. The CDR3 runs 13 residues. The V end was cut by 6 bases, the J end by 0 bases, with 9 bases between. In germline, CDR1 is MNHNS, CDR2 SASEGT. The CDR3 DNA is TGTGCCAGCAGGAAACCAGGCTCCTACGAGCAGTACTTC. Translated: CASRKPGSYEQYF.